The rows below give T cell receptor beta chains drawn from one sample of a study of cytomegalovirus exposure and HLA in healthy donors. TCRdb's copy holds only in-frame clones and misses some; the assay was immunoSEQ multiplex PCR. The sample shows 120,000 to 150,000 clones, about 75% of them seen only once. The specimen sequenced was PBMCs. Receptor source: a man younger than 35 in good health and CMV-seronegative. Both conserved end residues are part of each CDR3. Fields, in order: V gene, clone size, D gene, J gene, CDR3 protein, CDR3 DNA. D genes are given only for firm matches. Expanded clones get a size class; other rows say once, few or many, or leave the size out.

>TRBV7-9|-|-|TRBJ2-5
CASRGPEETQYF
TGTGCCAGCAGGGGCCCTGAGGAGACCCAGTACTTC
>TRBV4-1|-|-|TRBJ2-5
CASSPSPSRLQETQYF
TGCGCCAGCAGCCCAAGCCCTAGCCGGTTACAAGAGACCCAGTACTTC
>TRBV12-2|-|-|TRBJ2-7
CASRFLTPVRTYEQYF
TGTGCAAGTCGCTTCCTCACCCCAGTCAGAACCTACGAGCAGTACTTC
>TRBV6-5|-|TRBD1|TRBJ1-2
CASSYDRVNYGYTF
TGTGCCAGCAGTTACGACAGGGTGAACTATGGCTACACCTTC
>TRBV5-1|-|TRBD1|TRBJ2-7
CASSLVGQRSSYEQYF
TGCGCCAGCAGCTTGGTGGGACAGCGAAGCTCCTACGAGCAGTACTTC
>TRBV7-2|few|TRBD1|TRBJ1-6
CASSSRDRAFNSPLHF
TGTGCCAGCAGCTCCCGGGACAGGGCTTTTAATTCACCCCTCCACTTT
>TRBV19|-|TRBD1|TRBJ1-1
CASSPGQGSTEAFF
TGTGCCAGTAGTCCGGGACAGGGGAGCACTGAAGCTTTCTTT
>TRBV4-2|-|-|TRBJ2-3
CASSQTVSGADTQYF
TGTGCCAGCAGCCAAACGGTTTCCGGGGCAGATACGCAGTATTTT
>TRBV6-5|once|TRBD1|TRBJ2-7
CASRSYRQGFYEQYF
TGTGCCAGCCGGTCGTATCGACAGGGCTTCTACGAGCAGTACTTC
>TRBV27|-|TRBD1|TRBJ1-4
CASSTFGTGELFF
TGTGCCAGCAGTACCTTCGGGACAGGAGAACTGTTTTTT
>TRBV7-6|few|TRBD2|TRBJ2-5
CASSLELAGGGGETQYF
TGTGCCAGCAGCCTGGAGTTAGCGGGAGGGGGAGGCGAGACCCAGTACTTC
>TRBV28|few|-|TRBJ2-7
CASAGSYEQYF
TGTGCCAGCGCGGGGTCCTACGAGCAGTACTTC
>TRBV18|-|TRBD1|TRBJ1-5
CASSPGTGNGNQPQHF
TGTGCCAGCTCACCCGGGACAGGGAACGGCAATCAGCCCCAGCATTTT
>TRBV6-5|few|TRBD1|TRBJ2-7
CASSYQQGASGEQYF
TGTGCCAGCAGTTATCAACAGGGGGCGTCGGGCGAGCAGTACTTC
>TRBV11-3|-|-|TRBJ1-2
CASSLDGGFNYGYTF
TGTGCCAGCAGCTTAGATGGCGGGTTTAACTATGGCTACACCTTC
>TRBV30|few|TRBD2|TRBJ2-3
CAWSGGLAGTDTQYF
TGTGCCTGGAGTGGGGGACTAGCGGGAACAGATACGCAGTATTTT